The sequence of this T cell receptor beta chain was determined in a study of blood T cell repertoires in COVID-19. The CDR3 is 14 residues long. Germline V gene sequence: CDR1 SGHKS, CDR2 YYEKEE (reference sequence). Between the trimmed V and J ends, which lost 0 bases and 1 base, there was a span of 7 bases. The authors' processing: Researchers report that nucleated cell counts were estimated from reference gene primer amplification. TCRdb keeps only in-frame clones here, not all; method: immunoSEQ multiplex PCR. The V and J calls and clone size are taken from that table; D and trimming were inferred from the DNA. The sample records 90,000 to 100,000 clones, roughly 90% being singletons.

Sequencing was carried out using peripheral blood. The chain combines TRBV5-5 with TRBJ1-1; tentative D call: TRBD1 (6 bases). This TCR derives from a man aged 45 to 65 with COVID-19, enrolled during active disease. This CDR3 reads CASSLVRGNTEAFF. The CDR3 DNA reads as TGTGCCAGCAGCTTGGTCAGGGGGAACACTGAAGCTTTCTTT.